Each of the 8 T cell receptor beta chains below was sequenced from the same sample in a study of shared clonotypes between healthy human individuals (dated by TCRdb to the early 2020s). The library relied on the immunoSEQ multiplex PCR assay. What TCRdb holds here is the immuneACCESS table cut down to in-frame rearrangements. Part of the clones is not present; checked against another copy, under half of the missing clones reflect an unresolved V gene, and the others are unexplained. For this sample there are 450,000 to 500,000 clones; approximately 78% appear just once. The ten largest clones take up approximately 12% of the sample. Sample: PBMCs. The receptors shown here come from a woman between 40 and 50 years old in good health. Some clones in this sample may be carry-over from other donors' samples.

J is TRBJ1-2 and V is TRBV18; D perhaps matches TRBD1 (5 bases). This CDR3 is built from 15 residues. Between the trimmed V and J ends, which lost 3 bases and 7 bases, there was a span of 18 bases. Per the germline V gene, CDR1 is KGHSH and CDR2 is LQKENI. The CDR3 loop reads CASSPYSQGSGGYTF. CDR3 nucleotide sequence: TGTGCCAGCTCACCCTACTCTCAGGGTAGCGGTGGCTACACCTTC.

The chain has TRBV5-8 and TRBJ1-5; D is possibly TRBD1 (5 bases). The V gene's germline CDR1 is SGHTS and CDR2 YDEGEE. Between the trimmed V and J ends, which lost 0 bases and 6 bases, there was a span of 10 bases. The CDR3 has 14 amino acids. The CDR3 DNA sequence: TGTGCCAGCAGCTTGGGCAGGGCAAGTCAGCCCCAGCATTTT. Amino acid sequence: CASSLGRASQPQHF.

This clone was detected only once. The chain couples TRBV2 to TRBJ1-3; D unclear. The CDR3 sequence is 13 residues long. V was cut by 6 bases and J by 0 bases, with 6 bases left in between. Germline assignment: CDR1 SNHLY and CDR2 FYNNEI. CDR3 loop: CASRPFSGNTIYF. The CDR3 DNA is TGTGCCAGCAGACCTTTCTCTGGAAACACCATATATTTT.

The chain links TRBV21-1 to TRBJ1-2; the table assigns TRBD1, which was not confirmed against the DNA. TRBV21-1 is reported as a pseudogene. CDR3 length: 14 amino acids. The CDR3 protein is CASPVRDRAYGYTF. DNA for the CDR3: TGTGCCAGCCCGGTAAGGGACAGGGCCTATGGCTACACCTTC.

At least ten counts were recorded for this clone. The chain recombines TRBV7-2 with TRBJ2-7; D ambiguous. CDR1 SGHTA and CDR2 FQGNSA come from the germline V gene. The CDR3 sequence is 13 residues long. With 3 bases removed from V and 2 bases from J, the gap between germline ends came to 8 bases. This CDR3 is CASSFAAPYEQYF. In nucleotides, the CDR3 is TGTGCCAGCAGCTTTGCGGCTCCCTACGAGCAGTACTTC.

The rearrangement uses TRBV5-1 and TRBJ1-1; the D gene is possibly TRBD1 (5 bases). CDR1 and CDR2 (germline): SGHRS, YFSETQ. The CDR3 runs to 17 residues. Trimming removed 2 bases at V and 0 bases at J, with 17 bases between. CDR3: CASSLSGGTAMNTEAFF. The CDR3 DNA sequence: TGCGCCAGCAGCTTATCGGGGGGAACCGCCATGAACACTGAAGCTTTCTTT.

This chain links TRBV6-1 with TRBJ1-1; unclear D gene. V was shortened by 0 bases and J by 3 bases, with 11 bases between the two germline ends. CDR1 and CDR2 from the germline V gene are MNHNS and SASEGT. CDR3 size: 15 residues. The CDR3 coding sequence is TGTGCCAGCAGTGAAGCTGGGTTCGAGTACACTGAAGCTTTCTTT. Protein sequence: CASSEAGFEYTEAFF.

J is TRBJ2-1 and V is TRBV9; 8 bases are shared with TRBD1. The junction had 0 bases not matched to a gene; V was cut back by 2 bases and J by 5 bases. CDR3 length: 13 residues. The V gene's germline CDR1 is SGDLS and CDR2 YYNGEE. CDR3 in amino acids: CASSVGQDNEQFF. In nucleotides, the CDR3 is TGTGCCAGCAGCGTGGGACAGGACAATGAGCAGTTCTTC.